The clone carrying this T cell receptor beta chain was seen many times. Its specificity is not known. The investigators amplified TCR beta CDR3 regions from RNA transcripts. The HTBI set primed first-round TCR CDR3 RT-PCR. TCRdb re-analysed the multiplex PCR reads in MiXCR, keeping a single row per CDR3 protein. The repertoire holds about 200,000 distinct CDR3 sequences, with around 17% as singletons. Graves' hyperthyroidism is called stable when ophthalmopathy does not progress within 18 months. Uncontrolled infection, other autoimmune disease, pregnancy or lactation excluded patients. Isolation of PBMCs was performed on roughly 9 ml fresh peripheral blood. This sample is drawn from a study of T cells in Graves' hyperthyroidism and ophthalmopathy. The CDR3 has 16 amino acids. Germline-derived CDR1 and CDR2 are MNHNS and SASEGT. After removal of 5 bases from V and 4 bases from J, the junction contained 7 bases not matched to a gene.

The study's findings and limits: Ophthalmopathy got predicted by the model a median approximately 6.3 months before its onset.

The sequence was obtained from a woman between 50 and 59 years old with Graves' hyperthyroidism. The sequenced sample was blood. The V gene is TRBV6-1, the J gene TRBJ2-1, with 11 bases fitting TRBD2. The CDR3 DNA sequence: TGTGCCAGCAGTTTAACTAGCGGGAGAGCGTACAATGAGCAGTTCTTC. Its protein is CASSLTSGRAYNEQFF.